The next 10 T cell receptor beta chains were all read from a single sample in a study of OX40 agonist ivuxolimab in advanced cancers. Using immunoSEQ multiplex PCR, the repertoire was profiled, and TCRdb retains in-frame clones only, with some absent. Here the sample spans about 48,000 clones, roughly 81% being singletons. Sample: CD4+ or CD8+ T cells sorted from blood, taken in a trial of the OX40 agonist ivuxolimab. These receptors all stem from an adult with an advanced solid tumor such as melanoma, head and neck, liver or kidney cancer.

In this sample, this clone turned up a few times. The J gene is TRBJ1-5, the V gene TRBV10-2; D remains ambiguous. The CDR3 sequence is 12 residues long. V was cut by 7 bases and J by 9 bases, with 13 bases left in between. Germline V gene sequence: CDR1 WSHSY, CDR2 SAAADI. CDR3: CASTAIGMPQHF. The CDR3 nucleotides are TGCGCCAGCACCGCGATTGGGATGCCCCAGCATTTT.

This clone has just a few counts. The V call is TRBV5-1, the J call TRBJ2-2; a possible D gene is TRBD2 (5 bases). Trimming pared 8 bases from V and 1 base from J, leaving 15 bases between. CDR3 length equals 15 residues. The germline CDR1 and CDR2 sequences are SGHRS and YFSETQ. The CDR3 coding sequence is TGCGCCAGTCAAGTTCTAAGCGGGAACACCGGGGAGCTGTTTTTT. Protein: CASQVLSGNTGELFF.

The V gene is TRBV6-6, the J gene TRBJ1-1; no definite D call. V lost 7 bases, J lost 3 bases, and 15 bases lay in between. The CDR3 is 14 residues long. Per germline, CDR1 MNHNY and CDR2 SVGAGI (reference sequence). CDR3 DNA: TGTGCCAGCATTTTAAGGTTGGGTGACACTGAAGCTTTCTTT. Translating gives CASILRLGDTEAFF.

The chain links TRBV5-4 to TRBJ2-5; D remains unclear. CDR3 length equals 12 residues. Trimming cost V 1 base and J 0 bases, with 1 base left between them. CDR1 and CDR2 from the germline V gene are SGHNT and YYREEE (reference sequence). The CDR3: CASSLYQETQYF. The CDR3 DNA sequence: TGTGCCAGCAGCTTGTACCAAGAGACCCAGTACTTC.

This CDR3 is CASSRLAGNEQYF. CDR3 coding DNA: TGTGCCAGCAGTCGGCTAGCGGGAAACGAGCAGTACTTC. The V gene is TRBV7-9, the J gene TRBJ2-7; 9 positions agree with TRBD2. The CDR3 length is 13 residues. The germline CDR1 and CDR2 sequences are SEHNR and FQNEAQ (reference sequence). The V and J ends lost 6 bases and 5 bases, in that order; junction bases with no gene match: 5.

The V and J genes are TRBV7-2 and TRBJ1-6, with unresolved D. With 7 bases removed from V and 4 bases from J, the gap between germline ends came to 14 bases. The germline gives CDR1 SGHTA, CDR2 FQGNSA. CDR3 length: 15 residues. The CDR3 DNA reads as TGTGCCAGCAATAGAGACCGGGGTTATAATTCACCCCTCCACTTT. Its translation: CASNRDRGYNSPLHF.

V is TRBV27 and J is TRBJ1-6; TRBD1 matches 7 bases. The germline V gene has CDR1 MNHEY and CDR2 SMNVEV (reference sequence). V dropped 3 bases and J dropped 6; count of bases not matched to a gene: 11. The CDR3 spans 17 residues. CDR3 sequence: CASSFSVRGEFNSPLHF. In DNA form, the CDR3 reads TGTGCCAGCAGTTTTAGTGTCAGGGGGGAGTTTAATTCACCCCTCCACTTT.

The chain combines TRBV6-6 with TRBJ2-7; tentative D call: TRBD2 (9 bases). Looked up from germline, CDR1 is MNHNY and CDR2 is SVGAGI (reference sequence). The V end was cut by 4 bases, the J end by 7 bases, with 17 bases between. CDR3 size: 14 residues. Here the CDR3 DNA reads TGTGCCAGCAGTTCCCAGGGGGCGGGGGGGGAGCAGTACTTC. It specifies CASSSQGAGGEQYF.

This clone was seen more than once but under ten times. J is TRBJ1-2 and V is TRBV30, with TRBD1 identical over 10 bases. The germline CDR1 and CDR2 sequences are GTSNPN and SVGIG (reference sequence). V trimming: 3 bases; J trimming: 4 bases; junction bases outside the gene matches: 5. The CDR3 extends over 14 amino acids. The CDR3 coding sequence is TGTGCCTGGAGCCGGGACAGGGGAACCTATGGCTACACCTTC. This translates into CAWSRDRGTYGYTF. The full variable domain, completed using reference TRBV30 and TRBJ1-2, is SQTIHQWPATLVQPVGSPLSLECTVEGTSNPNLYWYRQAAGRGLQLLFYSVGIGQISSEVPQNLSASRPQDRQFILSSKKLLLSDSGFYLCAWSRDRGTYGYTFGSGTRLTVV.

The CDR3 sequence: CASSLSRPGAPRTGYTF. CDR3 nucleotides: TGTGCCAGCAGCTTAAGTAGGCCAGGGGCCCCTCGGACGGGCTACACCTTC. The chain couples TRBV7-6 to TRBJ1-2, with D perhaps TRBD1 (6 bases). V was trimmed by 2 bases and J by 8 bases, leaving 24 bases between them. Germline V gene lookup returns CDR1 SGHVS and CDR2 FNYEAQ. The CDR3 is 17 amino acids.